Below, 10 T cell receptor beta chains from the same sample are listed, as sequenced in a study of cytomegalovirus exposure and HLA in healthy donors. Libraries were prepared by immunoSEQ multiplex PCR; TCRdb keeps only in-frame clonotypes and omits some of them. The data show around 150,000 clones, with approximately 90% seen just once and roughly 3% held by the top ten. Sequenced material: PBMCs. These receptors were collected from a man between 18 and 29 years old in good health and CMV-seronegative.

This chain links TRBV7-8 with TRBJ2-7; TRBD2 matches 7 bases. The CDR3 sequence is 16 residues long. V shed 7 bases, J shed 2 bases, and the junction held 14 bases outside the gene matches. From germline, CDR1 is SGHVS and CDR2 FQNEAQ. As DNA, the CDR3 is TGTGCCAGCATGATACCTAGCGGCGTCGGGCCCTACGAGCAGTACTTC. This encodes CASMIPSGVGPYEQYF.

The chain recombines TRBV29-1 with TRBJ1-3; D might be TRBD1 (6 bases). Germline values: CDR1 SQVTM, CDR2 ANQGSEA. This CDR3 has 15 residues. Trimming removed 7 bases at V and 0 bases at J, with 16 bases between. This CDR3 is CSAPGGADSGNTIYF. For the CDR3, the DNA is TGCAGCGCTCCGGGGGGCGCCGACTCTGGAAACACCATATATTTT.

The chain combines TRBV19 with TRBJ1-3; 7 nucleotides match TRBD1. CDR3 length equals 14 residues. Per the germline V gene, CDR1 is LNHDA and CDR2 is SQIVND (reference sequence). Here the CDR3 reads CATQGTVTGDTIYF. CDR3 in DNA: TGTGCTACACAGGGGACGGTGACCGGAGACACCATATATTTT. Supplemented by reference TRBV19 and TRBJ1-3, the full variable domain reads DGGITQSPKYLFRKEGQNVTLSCEQNLNHDAMYWYRQDPGQGLRLIYYSQIVNDFQKGDIAEGYSVSREKKESFPLTVTSAQKNPTAFYLCATQGTVTGDTIYFGEGSWLTVV.

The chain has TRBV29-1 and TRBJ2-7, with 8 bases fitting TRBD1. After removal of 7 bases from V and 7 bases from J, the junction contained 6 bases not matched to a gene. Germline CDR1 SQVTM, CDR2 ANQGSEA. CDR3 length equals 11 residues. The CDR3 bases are TGCAGCGCCCAGGGGGCGGGTGAGCAGTACTTC. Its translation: CSAQGAGEQYF.

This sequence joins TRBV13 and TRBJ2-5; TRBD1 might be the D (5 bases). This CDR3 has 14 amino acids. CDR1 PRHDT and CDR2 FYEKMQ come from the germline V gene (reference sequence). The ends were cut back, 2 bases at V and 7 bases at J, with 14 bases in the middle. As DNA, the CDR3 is TGTGCCAGCAGCTTAAGGGGTCCTGAGAGGACCCAGTACTTC. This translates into CASSLRGPERTQYF.

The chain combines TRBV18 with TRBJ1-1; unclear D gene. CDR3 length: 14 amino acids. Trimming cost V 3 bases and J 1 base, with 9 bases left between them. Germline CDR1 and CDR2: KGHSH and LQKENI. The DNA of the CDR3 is TGTGCCAGCTCACCCGGGTTCTCGAACACTGAAGCTTTCTTT. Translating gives CASSPGFSNTEAFF.

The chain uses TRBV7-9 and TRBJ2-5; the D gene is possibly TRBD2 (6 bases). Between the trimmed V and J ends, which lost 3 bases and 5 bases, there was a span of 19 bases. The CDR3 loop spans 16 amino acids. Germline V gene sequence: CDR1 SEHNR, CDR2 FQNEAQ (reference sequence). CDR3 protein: CASSFPSARNRETQYF. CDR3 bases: TGTGCCAGCAGCTTCCCTAGCGCTCGGAACCGGGAGACCCAGTACTTC. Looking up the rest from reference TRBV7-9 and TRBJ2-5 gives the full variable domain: DTGVSQNPRHKITKRGQNVTFRCDPISEHNRLYWYRQTLGQGPEFLTYFQNEAQLEKSRLLSDRFSAERPKGSFSTLEIQRTEQGDSAMYLCASSFPSARNRETQYFGPGTRLLVL.

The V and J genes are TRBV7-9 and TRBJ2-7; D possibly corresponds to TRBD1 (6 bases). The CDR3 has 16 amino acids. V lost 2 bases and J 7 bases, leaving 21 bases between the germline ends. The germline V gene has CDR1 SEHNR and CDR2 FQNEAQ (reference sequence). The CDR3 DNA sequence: TGTGCCAGCAGCTTACCCGTCGGTAGGGGGTCGAGAGAGCAGTACTTC. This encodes CASSLPVGRGSREQYF.

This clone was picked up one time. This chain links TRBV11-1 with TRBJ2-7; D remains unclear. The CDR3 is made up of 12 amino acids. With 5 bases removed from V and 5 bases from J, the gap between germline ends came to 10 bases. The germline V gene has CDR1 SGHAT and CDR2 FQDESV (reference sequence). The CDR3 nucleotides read TGTGCCAGCAGCCCAGGCTTAAACGAGCAGTACTTC. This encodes CASSPGLNEQYF.

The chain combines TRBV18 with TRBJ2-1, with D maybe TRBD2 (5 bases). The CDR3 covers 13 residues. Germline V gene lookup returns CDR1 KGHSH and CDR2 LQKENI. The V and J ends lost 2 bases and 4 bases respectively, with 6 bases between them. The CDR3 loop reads CASSPGRYNEQFF. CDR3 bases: TGTGCCAGCTCACCAGGGAGATACAATGAGCAGTTCTTC. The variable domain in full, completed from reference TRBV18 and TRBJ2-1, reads NAGVMQNPRHLVRRRGQEARLRCSPMKGHSHVYWYRQLPEEGLKFMVYLQKENIIDESGMPKERFSAEFPKEGPSILRIQQVVRGDSAAYFCASSPGRYNEQFFGPGTRLTVL.